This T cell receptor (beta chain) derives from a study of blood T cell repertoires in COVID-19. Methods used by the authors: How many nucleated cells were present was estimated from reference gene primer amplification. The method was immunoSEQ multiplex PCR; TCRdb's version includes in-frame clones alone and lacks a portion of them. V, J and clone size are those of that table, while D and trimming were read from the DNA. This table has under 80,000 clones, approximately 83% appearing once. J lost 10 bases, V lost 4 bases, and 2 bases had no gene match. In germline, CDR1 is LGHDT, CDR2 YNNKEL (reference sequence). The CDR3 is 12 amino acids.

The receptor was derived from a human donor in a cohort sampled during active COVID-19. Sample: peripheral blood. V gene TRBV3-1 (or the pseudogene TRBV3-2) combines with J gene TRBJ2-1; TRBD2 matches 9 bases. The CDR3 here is CASSLSGREQFF. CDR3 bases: TGTGCCAGCAGCCTCAGCGGGAGGGAGCAGTTCTTC.